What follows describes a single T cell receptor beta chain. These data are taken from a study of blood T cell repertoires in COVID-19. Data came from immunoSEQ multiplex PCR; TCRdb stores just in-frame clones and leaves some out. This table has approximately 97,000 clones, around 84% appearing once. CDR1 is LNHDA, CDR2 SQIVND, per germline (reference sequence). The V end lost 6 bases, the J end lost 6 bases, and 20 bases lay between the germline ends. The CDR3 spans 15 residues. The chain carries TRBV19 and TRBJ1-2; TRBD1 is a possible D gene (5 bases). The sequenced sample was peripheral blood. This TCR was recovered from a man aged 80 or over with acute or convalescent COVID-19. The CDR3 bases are TGTGCCAGTAGGACCATTGTCGGGGGTAGGAATGGCTACACCTTC. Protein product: CASRTIVGGRNGYTF.